These 15 T cell receptor beta chains originate from one sample sequenced in a study of CD8 T cells in Susac syndrome. A quantity of about 0.5 to 1 ug RNA underwent reverse transcription using random hexamers. TCRdb used MiXCR to reprocess the immunoSEQ multiplex PCR reads, holding one entry per CDR3 protein. This table holds just over 300,000 distinct CDR3 sequences, roughly 94% found once. The specimen was CD4+ T cells from PBMCs. The receptor source for this set is a human donor with multiple sclerosis.

J is TRBJ2-5 and V is TRBV11-1, with D maybe TRBD2 (6 bases). The germline CDR1 and CDR2 sequences are SGHAT and FQDESV (reference sequence). The CDR3 has 15 residues. Trimming cost V 5 bases and J 2 bases, with 15 bases left between them. The CDR3 loop is CASSLIGGFQETQYF. The CDR3 DNA reads TGTGCCAGCAGCCTAATCGGGGGATTTCAAGAGACCCAGTACTTC.

This chain connects TRBV3-1 to TRBJ1-5, with D tentatively TRBD1 (5 bases). Germline loops: CDR1 LGHDT, CDR2 YNNKEL (reference sequence). This CDR3 contains 16 residues. The germline V and J ends were trimmed by 6 bases and 0 bases, with 15 bases remaining between them. CDR3 DNA: TGTGCCAGCAGTCTAGGGACGGCCTCTAGCAATCAGCCCCAGCATTTT. This gives the protein CASSLGTASSNQPQHF.

V usage is TRBV30 and J usage is TRBJ2-5; D ambiguous. The CDR3 has 14 residues. Germline values: CDR1 GTSNPN, CDR2 SVGIG (reference sequence). V lost 3 bases and J 5 bases, leaving 16 bases between the germline ends. DNA of the CDR3: TGTGCCTGGAGGGGCTGGAGCTCTTCGGAGACCCAGTACTTC. As protein: CAWRGWSSSETQYF.

The DNA for the CDR3 is TGTGCCATCGCATCACAGGGTACTGGTCCGTCCCAGTACTTC. Its translation is CAIASQGTGPSQYF. This sequence joins TRBV10-3 and TRBJ2-5; D possibly corresponds to TRBD1 (6 bases). V was cut by 8 bases and J by 9 bases, with 22 bases left in between. CDR3 length equals 14 residues. Germline V gene data show CDR1 as ENHRY and CDR2 as SYGVKD.

V and J are TRBV7-3 and TRBJ1-1; D is ambiguous. Germline V lookup: CDR1 SGHTA, CDR2 FQGTGA. V was cut by 5 bases and J by 5 bases, with 12 bases left in between. This CDR3 is 13 amino acids long. CDR3 in DNA: TGTGCCAGCAGCCCCAATGCGGGGACTGAAGCTTTCTTT. Its translation: CASSPNAGTEAFF.

The chain combines TRBV7-9 with TRBJ2-7; no reliable D call. CDR1 is SEHNR, CDR2 FQNEAQ, per germline (reference sequence). This CDR3 has 14 residues. Trimming removed 2 bases at V and 6 bases at J, with 14 bases between. CDR3 residues: CASSLNRLLLEQYF. The CDR3 DNA sequence: TGTGCCAGCAGCTTAAATCGACTCCTCCTCGAGCAGTACTTC.

V is TRBV9 and J is TRBJ1-3, with D possibly being TRBD1 (6 bases). V shed 0 bases and J shed 0 bases, with 10 bases lying between them. The germline V gene encodes CDR1 SGDLS and CDR2 YYNGEE. There are 16 residues in the CDR3. The CDR3: CASSVGQGTSGNTIYF. The CDR3, as DNA: TGTGCCAGCAGCGTAGGGCAGGGGACCTCTGGAAACACCATATATTTT.

This clonotype was observed a single time. The V and J genes are TRBV4-3 and TRBJ1-3; D call uncertain. Germline assignment: CDR1 LGHNA and CDR2 YSLEER. CDR3 size: 14 residues. V was trimmed by 3 bases and J by 0 bases, leaving 6 bases between them. Here the CDR3 reads CASSQEGSGNTIYF. The CDR3 nucleotides read TGCGCCAGCAGCCAGGAGGGCTCTGGAAACACCATATATTTT.

The chain combines TRBV6-2 or TRBV6-3 with TRBJ2-1; 10 bases fit TRBD2. Trimming at V came to 0 bases and at J to 4 bases, leaving 6 bases not matched to a gene. Germline V gene sequence: CDR1 MNHEY, CDR2 SVGEGT. This CDR3 has 17 residues. CDR3 in DNA: TGTGCCAGCAGTTACTCGGCTAGCGGGAGAGGATACAATGAGCAGTTCTTC. It translates to CASSYSASGRGYNEQFF.

The rearrangement uses TRBV2 and TRBJ2-3; D gene unclear. CDR3 length equals 14 residues. Trimming shortened V by 3 bases and J by 2 bases, and 9 bases separated the two germline ends. Germline-derived CDR1 and CDR2 are SNHLY and FYNNEI. CDR3 in DNA: TGTGCCAGCAGTGATCACATTTCCACAGATACGCAGTATTTT. It specifies CASSDHISTDTQYF. The whole variable domain, remainder taken from reference TRBV2 and TRBJ2-3, is EPEVTQTPSHQVTQMGQEVILRCVPISNHLYFYWYRQILGQKVEFLVSFYNNEISEKSEIFDDQFSVERPDGSNFTLKIRSTKLEDSAMYFCASSDHISTDTQYFGPGTRLTVL.

The V gene is TRBV6-1, the J gene TRBJ2-2; 7 nucleotides line up with TRBD1. With 5 bases clipped from V and 7 bases from J, the junction kept 7 bases outside the gene matches. Germline lookup yields CDR1 MNHNS and CDR2 SASEGT. The CDR3 sequence is 14 residues long. The CDR3 bases are TGTGCCAGCAGTCAGACAGGGTACAGCGGGGAGCTGTTTTTT. This codes for CASSQTGYSGELFF.

The genes are TRBV6-2 or TRBV6-3 and TRBJ1-5, with D perhaps TRBD1 (5 bases). The CDR3 sequence is 14 residues long. The V gene lost 2 bases and the J gene lost 3 bases, with 8 bases spanning the gap. The germline gives CDR1 MNHEY, CDR2 SVGEGT. This CDR3 reads CASSYTGPNQPQHF. CDR3 bases: TGTGCCAGCAGTTACACAGGACCCAATCAGCCCCAGCATTTT.

V gene TRBV30 combines with J gene TRBJ1-2; 7 bases are a match to TRBD1. Unmatched junction bases numbered 10, after V lost 7 bases and J lost 2 bases. From germline, CDR1 is GTSNPN and CDR2 SVGIG (reference sequence). The CDR3 loop spans 14 amino acids. DNA for the CDR3: TGTGCCTTTCTTCCGGGACAGAAAAACTATGGCTACACCTTC. Translating it yields CAFLPGQKNYGYTF. The full variable domain, with the rest looked up from reference TRBV30 and TRBJ1-2, is SQTIHQWPATLVQPVGSPLSLECTVEGTSNPNLYWYRQAAGRGLQLLFYSVGIGQISSEVPQNLSASRPQDRQFILSSKKLLLSDSGFYLCAFLPGQKNYGYTFGSGTRLTVV.

The J gene is TRBJ1-4, the V gene TRBV11-2, with 10 bases that match TRBD1. J was trimmed by 10 bases and V by 1 base; bases with no gene match: 6. This CDR3 is built from 15 residues. Germline V gene data show CDR1 as SGHAT and CDR2 as FQNNGV. The DNA of the CDR3 is TGTGCCAGCAGCTTAGGGGGGACAGGGGAGGGAAAACTGTTTTTT. It encodes CASSLGGTGEGKLFF.

This chain uses TRBV3-1 with TRBJ2-7, with a tentative D call TRBD1 (5 bases). The CDR3 is made up of 14 amino acids. V gave up 7 bases and J gave up 3 bases, with 16 bases separating them. The germline V gene encodes CDR1 LGHDT and CDR2 YNNKEL (reference sequence). The chain's CDR3 is CASTQGVVGYEQYF. The CDR3 nucleotides read TGTGCCAGCACCCAGGGTGTGGTGGGCTACGAGCAGTACTTC.